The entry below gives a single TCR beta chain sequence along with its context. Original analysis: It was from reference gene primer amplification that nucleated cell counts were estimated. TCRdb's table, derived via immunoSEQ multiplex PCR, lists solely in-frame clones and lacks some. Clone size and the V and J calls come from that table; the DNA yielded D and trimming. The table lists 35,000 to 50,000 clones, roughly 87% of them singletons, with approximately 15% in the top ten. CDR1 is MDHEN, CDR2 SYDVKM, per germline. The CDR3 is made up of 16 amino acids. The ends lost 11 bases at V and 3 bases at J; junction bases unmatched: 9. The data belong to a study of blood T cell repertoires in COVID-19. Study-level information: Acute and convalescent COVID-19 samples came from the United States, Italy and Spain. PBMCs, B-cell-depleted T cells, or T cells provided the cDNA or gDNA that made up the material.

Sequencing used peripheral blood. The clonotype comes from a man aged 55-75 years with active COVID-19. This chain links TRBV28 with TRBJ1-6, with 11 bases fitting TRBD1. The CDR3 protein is CASSRTGGIYNSPLHF. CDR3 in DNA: TGTGCCTCAAGTAGGACAGGGGGCATCTATAATTCACCCCTCCACTTT. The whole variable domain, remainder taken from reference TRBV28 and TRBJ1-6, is DVKVTQSSRYLVKRTGEKVFLECVQDMDHENMFWYRQDPGLGLRLIYFSYDVKMKEKGDIPEGYSVSREKKERFSLILESASTNQTSMYLCASSRTGGIYNSPLHFGNGTRLTVT.